The 2 T cell receptor beta chains given below trace back to one sample, sequenced in a study of Graves' ophthalmopathy and Graves' hyperthyroidism. For repertoire sequencing, the TCR beta CDR3 regions were amplified from RNA transcripts. First-round RT-PCR employed HTBI primers, with a second-round multiplex PCR after it. TCRdb used MiXCR to reprocess the multiplex PCR reads, holding one entry per CDR3 protein. The sample lists about 640,000 distinct CDR3 sequences; about 38% were seen once. The sequencing input was peripheral blood. The receptors originated from an adult man with Graves' ophthalmopathy.

Ten or more counts support this clonotype. At one of its ends the junction is not consistent with the germline gene, which may arise from a read error. This chain uses TRBV10-3 with TRBJ1-2, with 11 bases fitting TRBD1. The CDR3 sequence is 15 residues long. Germline V gene sequence: CDR1 ENHRY, CDR2 SYGVKD. CDR3 in amino acids: CASSDRDRGYYGYTF. CDR3 nucleotides: TGTGCCAGCAGTGACCGGGACAGGGGGTACTATGGCTACACCTTC.

This chain links TRBV29-1 with TRBJ1-1, with 8 positions matching TRBD1. This CDR3 spans 14 amino acids. CDR1 is SQVTM, CDR2 ANQGSEA, per germline. V was pared by 5 bases and J by 0 bases, with 5 bases of the junction left unmatched. The CDR3 DNA reads TGCAGCGTTTGGACAGGGCCCCTGAACACTGAAGCTTTCTTT. The encoded protein is CSVWTGPLNTEAFF.